These 31 T cell receptor beta chains were sequenced from one sample in a study of blood T cell repertoires in COVID-19. The table came from immunoSEQ multiplex PCR; TCRdb's copy has only in-frame clones and leaves some out. In the table there are tens of thousands of clones, roughly 79% of which are singletons. Source material: peripheral blood. Receptor source: a woman aged 70 to 79 with acute or convalescent COVID-19.

The rearrangement joins TRBV28 to TRBJ2-5, with D possibly being TRBD2 (6 bases). There are 15 residues in the CDR3. Germline V gene data show CDR1 as MDHEN and CDR2 as SYDVKM. Trimming removed 6 bases from V and 2 bases from J, with 16 bases in between. The CDR3 spells CASSPLGLGQETQYF. The CDR3 DNA follows: TGTGCCAGCAGCCCTCTGGGACTGGGGCAAGAGACCCAGTACTTC.

The chain recombines TRBV7-9 with TRBJ1-2; D uncertain. The V gene lost 1 base and the J gene lost 7 bases, with 7 bases spanning the gap. The germline V gene encodes CDR1 SEHNR and CDR2 FQNEAQ (reference sequence). The CDR3 has 12 amino acids. As DNA, the CDR3 is TGTGCCAGCAGCTTAGATCCGTCTGGCTACACCTTC. Translated, it gives CASSLDPSGYTF.

The chain uses TRBV6-5 and TRBJ1-5; TRBD1 might be the D (5 bases). V gave up 11 bases and J gave up 7 bases, with 24 bases separating them. Germline CDR1 reads MNHEY; CDR2 reads SVGAGI. There are 15 residues in the CDR3. The DNA of the CDR3 is TGTGCCCGCCGGGGGGAGCCGGGGGGGGGACAGCCCCAGCATTTT. It yields the protein CARRGEPGGGQPQHF.

The chain recombines TRBV5-5 with TRBJ1-6, with TRBD1 identical over 7 bases. V gave up 3 bases and J gave up 5 bases; unmatched junction bases: 5. CDR3 size: 15 residues. CDR1 is SGHKS, CDR2 YYEKEE, per germline (reference sequence). The CDR3 DNA follows: TGTGCCAGCAGCTCCACGGGGACAGATAATTCACCCCTCCACTTT. The encoded protein is CASSSTGTDNSPLHF.

This clone was observed many times. The rearrangement links TRBV28 to TRBJ1-5; 7 nucleotides agree with TRBD1. The V and J ends lost 8 bases and 4 bases, in that order; junction bases with no gene match: 11. The CDR3 covers 15 residues. The germline V gene has CDR1 MDHEN and CDR2 SYDVKM. This chain's CDR3 is CASDTQTGNNQPQHF. The CDR3 DNA sequence: TGTGCCAGCGATACTCAGACAGGGAATAATCAGCCCCAGCATTTT. Combining the CDR3 with reference TRBV28 and TRBJ1-5 gives the whole variable domain DVKVTQSSRYLVKRTGEKVFLECVQDMDHENMFWYRQDPGLGLRLIYFSYDVKMKEKGDIPEGYSVSREKKERFSLILESASTNQTSMYLCASDTQTGNNQPQHFGDGTRLSIL.

This chain connects TRBV29-1 to TRBJ1-1, with 7 bases fitting TRBD1. This CDR3 spans 12 amino acids. Per the germline V gene, CDR1 is SQVTM and CDR2 is ANQGSEA. V shed 5 bases, J shed 1 base, and the junction held 1 base outside the gene matches. As DNA, the CDR3 is TGCAGCGTTCGGACAGGGAACACTGAAGCTTTCTTT. Translated: CSVRTGNTEAFF.

This clone was picked up one time. The chain employs TRBV19 and TRBJ2-7; D gene ambiguous. V lost 4 bases and J 6 bases, leaving 7 bases between the germline ends. The CDR3 spans 11 residues. CDR1 is LNHDA and CDR2 is SQIVND in the germline V gene (reference sequence). DNA of the CDR3: TGTGCCAGTAGTACTAGGAGCGAGCAGTACTTC. This encodes CASSTRSEQYF.

This chain connects TRBV11-3 to TRBJ1-2; TRBD1 matches at 8 bases. Germline CDR1 is SGHNT and CDR2 is YENEEA. V shed 0 bases, J shed 9 bases, and the junction held 3 bases outside the gene matches. The CDR3 covers 13 residues. As DNA, the CDR3 is TGTGCCAGCAGCTTAGACAGGGACAGGAGCTACACCTTC. It is translated as CASSLDRDRSYTF.

This clone was observed a handful of times. This chain links TRBV5-4 with TRBJ2-2; a possible D gene is TRBD2 (6 bases). The V gene lost 0 bases and the J gene lost 6 bases, with 12 bases spanning the gap. The CDR3 extends over 15 amino acids. CDR1 is SGHNT, CDR2 YYREEE, per germline (reference sequence). The CDR3 region is CASSLVVAAPGELFF. DNA of the CDR3: TGTGCCAGCAGCTTGGTAGTAGCGGCCCCCGGGGAGCTGTTTTTT.

This clone was detected only a few times. The chain joins TRBV5-6 to TRBJ1-6, with 8 bases aligning to TRBD1. Losses at the gene ends were 0 bases for V and 8 bases for J; bases not matched to a gene: 7. The CDR3 is 16 amino acids. CDR1 is SGHDT and CDR2 is YYEEEE in the germline V gene. The CDR3 region is CASSLDRGFGDSPLHF. CDR3 nucleotides: TGTGCCAGCAGCTTGGACAGGGGGTTCGGAGATTCACCCCTCCACTTT.

The V call is TRBV7-9, the J call TRBJ1-4; D gene unclear. This CDR3 contains 12 residues. V was clipped by 8 bases and J by 8 bases, with 12 bases between them. Germline V gene data show CDR1 as SEHNR and CDR2 as FQNEAQ (reference sequence). CDR3 DNA: TGTGCCAGCTCAAGTGGAGCGGAAAAACTGTTTTTT. The encoded protein is CASSSGAEKLFF.

This chain uses TRBV7-9 with TRBJ1-2; the D gene is possibly TRBD1 (5 bases). Germline values: CDR1 SEHNR, CDR2 FQNEAQ (reference sequence). Trimming cost V 6 bases and J 6 bases, with 14 bases left between them. This CDR3 comprises 13 residues. The CDR3 sequence: CASSSSGGNGYTF. For the CDR3, the DNA is TGTGCCAGCAGTTCCTCTGGGGGGAATGGCTACACCTTC. Full variable domain (missing parts from reference TRBV7-9 and TRBJ1-2): DTGVSQNPRHKITKRGQNVTFRCDPISEHNRLYWYRQTLGQGPEFLTYFQNEAQLEKSRLLSDRFSAERPKGSFSTLEIQRTEQGDSAMYLCASSSSGGNGYTFGSGTRLTVV.

This clone was counted a single time. The chain employs TRBV6-5 and TRBJ1-4; D is ambiguous. The ends were cut back, 6 bases at V and 9 bases at J, with 17 bases in the middle. CDR3 length equals 14 residues. Germline-derived CDR1 and CDR2 are MNHEY and SVGAGI. The CDR3 bases are TGTGCCAGCAGCCCAGGCGGGAGAGTTAAAAAACTGTTTTTT. Its translation: CASSPGGRVKKLFF.

The chain links TRBV14 to TRBJ2-7, with TRBD2 matching 12 bases. The V gene end was trimmed by 0 bases and the J gene end by 3 bases; junction bases not matched to a gene: 6. The CDR3 has 17 amino acids. Germline-derived CDR1 and CDR2 are SGHDN and FVKESK. The CDR3 sequence: CASSQERLAGGIYEQYF. The DNA for the CDR3 is TGTGCCAGCAGCCAAGAGCGGCTAGCGGGAGGGATCTACGAGCAGTACTTC.

V and J are TRBV29-1 and TRBJ2-2; 10 bases align to TRBD2. V dropped 3 bases and J dropped 6; count of bases not matched to a gene: 4. Germline CDR1 reads SQVTM; CDR2 reads ANQGSEA. The CDR3 sequence is 14 residues long. CDR3 sequence: CSVELAGAAGELFF. The CDR3 DNA reads as TGCAGCGTTGAGCTAGCGGGAGCGGCCGGGGAGCTGTTTTTT.

This clone was seen a single time. The rearrangement joins TRBV15 to TRBJ2-1; D is ambiguous. The CDR3 loop spans 18 amino acids. The V gene's germline CDR1 is LNHNV and CDR2 YYDKDF (reference sequence). V shed 1 base and J shed 0 bases, with 16 bases lying between them. The CDR3 DNA reads as TGTGCCACCAGCAGAGCCCGCAATCCGACAAGCTCCTACAATGAGCAGTTCTTC. It codes for CATSRARNPTSSYNEQFF. Filled out from reference TRBV15 and TRBJ2-1, the complete variable domain reads DAMVIQNPRYQVTQFGKPVTLSCSQTLNHNVMYWYQQKSSQAPKLLFHYYDKDFNNEADTPDNFQSRRPNTSFCFLDIRSPGLGDTAMYLCATSRARNPTSSYNEQFFGPGTRLTVL.

This rearrangement joins TRBV28 to TRBJ2-7; D gene unclear. In germline, CDR1 is MDHEN, CDR2 SYDVKM. This CDR3 region has 10 residues. Trimming took 8 bases from V and 2 from J, leaving 4 bases between them. The CDR3 DNA reads as TGTGCCAGCGGCACCTACGAGCAGTACTTC. Translating gives CASGTYEQYF.

This chain connects TRBV19 to TRBJ2-1; 11 nucleotides align to TRBD2. The germline CDR1 and CDR2 sequences are LNHDA and SQIVND (reference sequence). V lost 5 bases, J lost 8 bases, and 5 bases stayed unmatched. CDR3 length equals 14 residues. CDR3 sequence (DNA): TGTGCCAGTAGTCTGCTGACTAGCGGGGATGAGCAGTTCTTC. Residues: CASSLLTSGDEQFF.

The chain couples TRBV21-1 to TRBJ2-7; the DNA was not used to check the table's D call, TRBD1. TRBV21-1 is shown as a pseudogene. The CDR3 extends over 15 amino acids. The CDR3 DNA reads TGTGCCAGCAGCAACCCTAAGGGACACCCCTACGAGCAGTACTTC. This sequence encodes CASSNPKGHPYEQYF.

Only one count was recorded for this clone. The genes are TRBV27 and TRBJ2-7; 7 positions agree with TRBD1. CDR1 and CDR2 from the germline V gene are MNHEY and SMNVEV (reference sequence). CDR3 size: 14 residues. J gave up 11 bases and V 7 bases, and 17 bases lay outside the gene matches. This chain's CDR3 is CASIFRDRLLREYF. In nucleotides, the CDR3 is TGTGCCAGCATCTTCCGGGACAGACTACTACGAGAGTACTTC.

The chain employs TRBV7-9 and TRBJ2-1; 9 nucleotides agree with TRBD2. Trimming took 5 bases from V and 5 from J; bases not matched to a gene: 7. Germline lookup yields CDR1 SEHNR and CDR2 FQNEAQ (reference sequence). The CDR3 has 15 amino acids. The CDR3 here is CASSPGTSPNNEQFF. The CDR3 region has the DNA TGTGCCAGCAGCCCCGGGACTAGCCCTAACAATGAGCAGTTCTTC.

This chain joins TRBV11-3 and TRBJ1-1, with D perhaps matching TRBD1 (5 bases). CDR3 size: 13 residues. From germline, CDR1 is SGHNT and CDR2 YENEEA. V was shortened by 6 bases and J by 5 bases, with 13 bases between the two germline ends. The CDR3 coding sequence is TGTGCCAGCAGTTTTAGCAGGGTAACTGAAGCTTTCTTT. It is translated as CASSFSRVTEAFF.

The chain is built from TRBV27 and TRBJ2-5; TRBD2 agrees at 7 bases. With V trimmed by 2 bases and J by 4 bases, 7 bases remained unmatched. Germline V CDR1 and CDR2: MNHEY, SMNVEV (reference sequence). The CDR3 has 15 residues. This chain's CDR3 is CASSLLSSGTETQYF. Written as DNA, the CDR3 is TGTGCCAGCAGTTTACTCTCAAGCGGGACAGAGACCCAGTACTTC.

The chain recombines TRBV4-1 with TRBJ1-2, with 7 bases identical to TRBD1. This CDR3 is 16 amino acids long. With V trimmed by 4 bases and J by 1 base, 9 bases remained unmatched. CDR1 MGHRA and CDR2 YSYEKL come from the germline V gene. The CDR3 bases are TGCGCCAGCAGCCTTGGGACAGACGGCAATAACTATGGCTACACCTTC. Its translation: CASSLGTDGNNYGYTF.

As concerns this clone: At the DNA level, this CDR3 is encoded by other sequences in the same sample as well. The chain joins TRBV28 to TRBJ1-4; 8 bases match TRBD1. The germline V gene has CDR1 MDHEN and CDR2 SYDVKM. The CDR3 runs to 14 residues. The V and J ends lost 5 bases and 8 bases, in that order; junction bases with no gene match: 7. The CDR3 protein is CASSPRTGNEKLFF. CDR3 bases: TGTGCCAGCAGTCCAAGGACAGGGAACGAAAAACTGTTTTTT.

The chain joins TRBV4-1 to TRBJ1-3, with 9 bases lining up with TRBD1. There are 18 residues in the CDR3. The V gene end was trimmed by 2 bases and the J gene end by 0 bases; junction bases not matched to a gene: 8. Germline loops: CDR1 MGHRA, CDR2 YSYEKL. CDR3 residues: CASSQPLRDRVSGNTIYF. The CDR3 DNA reads as TGCGCCAGCAGCCAACCGCTCCGGGACAGGGTCTCTGGAAACACCATATATTTT.

The chain couples TRBV15 to TRBJ2-7; 7 nucleotides match TRBD1. This CDR3 is 14 amino acids long. Germline V gene lookup returns CDR1 LNHNV and CDR2 YYDKDF (reference sequence). Trimming cost V 6 bases and J 2 bases; bases outside gene matches: 7. CDR3 sequence (DNA): TGTGCCACCAGTAGGGGGCACAATACCTACGAGCAGTACTTC. Amino acids: CATSRGHNTYEQYF. The full variable domain, with the rest looked up from reference TRBV15 and TRBJ2-7, is DAMVIQNPRYQVTQFGKPVTLSCSQTLNHNVMYWYQQKSSQAPKLLFHYYDKDFNNEADTPDNFQSRRPNTSFCFLDIRSPGLGDTAMYLCATSRGHNTYEQYFGPGTRLTVT.

The gene calls are TRBV28 and TRBJ1-5, with a tentative D call TRBD1 (5 bases). CDR1 MDHEN and CDR2 SYDVKM come from the germline V gene. This CDR3 contains 16 residues. Trimming removed 4 bases from V and 2 bases from J, with 15 bases in between. CDR3 coding DNA: TGTGCCAGCAGTTCCTCCAGGGTGGCGGGCAATCAGCCCCAGCATTTT. It translates to CASSSSRVAGNQPQHF.

The chain is built from TRBV18 and TRBJ2-3; D might be TRBD2 (6 bases). Germline CDR1 reads KGHSH; CDR2 reads LQKENI. V lost 6 bases and J 2 bases, leaving 18 bases between the germline ends. The CDR3 is made up of 16 amino acids. The CDR3 is CASSPGLWVNTDTQYF. The CDR3 DNA reads as TGTGCCAGCTCGCCGGGACTTTGGGTAAACACAGATACGCAGTATTTT.

The chain has TRBV10-1 and TRBJ2-1; D is unclear. This CDR3 has 13 amino acids. Trimming removed 6 bases at V and 8 bases at J, with 14 bases between. The V gene's germline CDR1 is WNHNN and CDR2 SYGVQD (reference sequence). The CDR3 DNA is TGCGCCAGCAGCTTGTGGGTGGGCTATGAGCAGTTCTTC. Its translation is CASSLWVGYEQFF.

The rearrangement uses TRBV7-3 and TRBJ1-1, with a weak D call TRBD1 (5 bases). The CDR3 sequence is 15 residues long. The V and J ends lost 1 base and 2 bases respectively, with 11 bases between them. Per the germline V gene, CDR1 is SGHTA and CDR2 is FQGTGA. The CDR3 region has the DNA TGTGCCAGCAGCTTAAGTTCCAGGGTCAACACTGAAGCTTTCTTT. It encodes CASSLSSRVNTEAFF.